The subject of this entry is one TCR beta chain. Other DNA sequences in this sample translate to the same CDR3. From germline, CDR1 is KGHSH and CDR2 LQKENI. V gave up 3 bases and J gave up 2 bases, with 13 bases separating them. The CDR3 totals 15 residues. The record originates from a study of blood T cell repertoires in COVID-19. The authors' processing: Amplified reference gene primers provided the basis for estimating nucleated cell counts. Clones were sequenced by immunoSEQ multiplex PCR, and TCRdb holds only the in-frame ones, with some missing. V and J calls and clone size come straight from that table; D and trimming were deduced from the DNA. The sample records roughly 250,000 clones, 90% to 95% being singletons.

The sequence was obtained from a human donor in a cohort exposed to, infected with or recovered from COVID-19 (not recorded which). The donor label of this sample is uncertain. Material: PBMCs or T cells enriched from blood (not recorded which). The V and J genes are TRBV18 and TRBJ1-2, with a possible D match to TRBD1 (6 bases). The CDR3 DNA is TGTGCCAGCTCACCTCCCGGGCAGGGGAACTATGGCTACACCTTC. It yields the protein CASSPPGQGNYGYTF.